This T cell receptor beta chain comes out of a study of T cells in narcolepsy. V gave up 6 bases and J gave up 6 bases; unmatched junction bases: 12. There are 16 residues in the CDR3. Germline V gene lookup returns CDR1 MDHEN and CDR2 SYDVKM. The assay was immunoSEQ multiplex PCR, and TCRdb's table has in-frame clones only and misses some. The table shows about 35,000 clones, with around 80% occurring only once. This clonotype originated in a human donor in good health. The chain joins TRBV28 to TRBJ2-1; 9 bases match TRBD1. Sample: memory (CD45RA-) CD4+ T cells from blood. CDR3 sequence reads: CASSRTGTGYPNEQFF. In DNA form, the CDR3 reads TGTGCCAGCAGCCGCACCGGGACAGGGTATCCCAATGAGCAGTTCTTC.